This TCR beta chain came from a study of T cell responses to AZD1222 COVID-19 vaccine. TCRdb's copy holds only in-frame clones and misses some; the assay was immunoSEQ multiplex PCR. Among approximately 100,000 clones, around 87% were seen once, and the ten largest hold roughly 3%. CDR3 length: 18 residues. Germline assignment: CDR1 LNHNV and CDR2 YYDKDF (reference sequence). V lost 0 bases to trimming and J lost 4 bases; unmatched junction nucleotides: 7. V gene TRBV15 combines with J gene TRBJ2-2; TRBD2 matches at 11 bases. Sample: peripheral blood, taken on day 0 of AZD1222 vaccination. The receptor was derived from an adult in good health. The CDR3 here is CATSRDSGGALSTGELFF. The CDR3 bases are TGTGCCACCAGCAGAGATAGCGGGGGGGCCCTAAGCACCGGGGAGCTGTTTTTT.